This T cell receptor (beta chain) was observed in a study of T cells after yellow fever vaccination. Study in general: Each low-cell-number fraction was prepared by means of SMART-Seq v4 Ultra Low Input.

This clonotype occurred a few times. Its antigen is currently unknown. Trimming stripped 0 bases from V and 7 bases from J, with 19 bases between. The CDR3 has 16 amino acids. The germline CDR1 and CDR2 sequences are LGHNA and YSLEER. TCRdb re-called the 5' RACE reads with MiXCR, one entry per CDR3 protein. Of some 240,000 distinct CDR3 sequences listed, around 3.5% are singletons. Study conclusions and caveats: Just a small share of clonotypes turned up in the CD4 compartment as well as the CD8 compartment. Abundant bulk-derived clonotypes could contaminate FACS-sorted repertoires.

Here the sequenced sample was PBMCs, taken 15 days after the yellow fever booster vaccination. The TCR sequence derives from a man between 18 and 29 years old who received the YFV17D yellow fever vaccine. The chain links TRBV4-3 to TRBJ2-7; D is perhaps TRBD1 or TRBD2 (5 bases each). The CDR3 protein is CASSQEWGPPTGEQYF. The DNA of the CDR3 is TGCGCCAGCAGCCAAGAATGGGGACCACCCACTGGGGAGCAGTACTTC.